This is a list of T cell receptor beta chains from one sample in a study of blood T cells in healthy people across ages. TCRdb passed the 5' RACE reads through MiXCR, listing each CDR3 protein once. The repertoire holds 780,000 or so distinct CDR3 sequences, with approximately 55% as singletons. Sequencing used blood. The receptor set was obtained from a man at least 80 years old in good health. Each CDR3 is given with its conserved first and last residue. The order of the fields is D gene, clone size, J gene, V gene, CDR3 protein, CDR3 DNA. A D gene is named only where the DNA matches it firmly. Clone size is shown for a subset of rows, as once, few, many or a class of expanded clone.

NA,NA,TRBJ1-1,TRBV3-1,CASSQVRGHTEAFF,TGTGCCAGCAGCCAAGTCAGAGGGCACACTGAAGCTTTCTTT
TRBD2,few,TRBJ2-7,TRBV5-1,CASSRGLAGVESYEQYF,TGCGCCAGCAGCAGGGGACTAGCGGGAGTTGAATCCTACGAGCAGTACTTC
TRBD1,NA,TRBJ2-3,TRBV5-6,CASSFGTGGIRPDTQYF,TGTGCCAGCAGCTTCGGGACAGGGGGTATTAGGCCAGATACGCAGTATTTT
NA,NA,TRBJ2-1,TRBV12-3/TRBV12-4,CASSITGTHNEQFF,TGTGCCAGCAGTATAACAGGGACCCACAATGAGCAGTTCTTC
TRBD2,few,TRBJ2-1,TRBV7-3,CASSTGRLAGLHNEQFF,TGTGCCAGCAGCACGGGGCGGCTAGCGGGGTTACACAATGAGCAGTTCTTC
NA,few,TRBJ2-5,TRBV3-1,CASSSNYGEDKTQYF,TGTGCCAGCAGCTCTAACTATGGAGAAGATAAGACCCAGTACTTC
NA,NA,TRBJ1-2,TRBV3-1,CASSQARSYGYTF,TGTGCCAGCAGCCAGGCCCGGAGCTATGGCTACACCTTC
NA,NA,TRBJ2-5,TRBV20-1,CSANLVQSQETQYF,TGCAGTGCCAACCTTGTGCAGAGCCAAGAGACCCAGTACTTC
TRBD2,few,TRBJ2-4,TRBV19,CASSIQGTSGPKNIQYF,TGTGCCAGTAGTATTCAAGGGACTAGCGGACCCAAAAACATTCAGTACTTC
NA,few,TRBJ2-7,TRBV28,CASSLYPPWPALGRYEQYF,TGTGCCAGCAGTTTATATCCCCCTTGGCCAGCGCTGGGTCGTTACGAGCAGTACTTC
TRBD1,NA,TRBJ1-6,TRBV27,CASSPTGYSPLHF,TGTGCCAGCAGTCCGACAGGGTACTCACCCCTCCACTTT
TRBD2,NA,TRBJ2-2,TRBV6-6,CASKGASGGTGELFF,TGTGCCAGCAAAGGGGCTAGCGGGGGCACCGGGGAGCTGTTTTTT
TRBD2,NA,TRBJ2-1,TRBV20-1,CSATSPSGGSYNEQFF,TGCAGTGCTACGTCTCCCAGCGGGGGCTCCTACAATGAGCAGTTCTTC
TRBD2,NA,TRBJ2-4,TRBV3-1,CASSQERPSGRLFAKNIQYF,TGTGCCAGCAGCCAAGAGAGGCCCAGCGGGAGGCTCTTTGCCAAAAACATTCAGTACTTC
NA,NA,TRBJ1-2,TRBV24-1,CATSDPRTNGYTF,TGTGCCACCAGTGATCCACGGACAAATGGCTACACCTTC
NA,NA,TRBJ2-4,TRBV7-2,CASSPLVVLAKNIQYF,TGTGCCAGCAGCCCCCTAGTTGTTCTAGCCAAAAACATTCAGTACTTC
TRBD1,few,TRBJ2-1,TRBV5-1,CASSPRGTGYYNEQFF,TGCGCCAGCAGCCCCAGGGGGACAGGTTATTACAATGAGCAGTTCTTC
TRBD2,NA,TRBJ2-7,TRBV24-1,CATSEPGGSYDEQYF,TGTGCCACCAGTGAGCCGGGAGGGTCCTACGATGAGCAGTACTTC
NA,NA,TRBJ2-1,TRBV7-3,CASSLFGTGSYNEQFF,TGTGCCAGCAGCTTATTCGGGACGGGCTCCTACAATGAGCAGTTCTTC
TRBD2,NA,TRBJ2-7,TRBV27,CASSLSSGRPHYEQYF,TGTGCCAGCAGTTTATCTAGCGGGAGACCCCACTACGAGCAGTACTTC
NA,NA,TRBJ2-5,TRBV7-6,CASSTEIQETQYF,TGTGCCAGCAGTACAGAGATACAAGAGACCCAGTACTTC
NA,NA,TRBJ1-5,TRBV18,CASSPSGGGEPQHF,TGTGCCAGCTCACCATCAGGAGGGGGTGAGCCCCAGCATTTT
TRBD2,NA,TRBJ2-6,TRBV5-6,CASSPALAGFSGANVLTF,TGTGCCAGCAGCCCTGCACTAGCGGGGTTCTCTGGGGCCAACGTCCTGACTTTC
TRBD1,few,TRBJ1-2,TRBV15,CATKNRGHYGYTF,TGTGCCACGAAAAACAGGGGACACTATGGCTACACCTTC
NA,NA,TRBJ2-7,TRBV5-1,CASSFGWESEQYF,TGCGCCAGCAGCTTCGGGTGGGAGTCCGAGCAGTACTTC
NA,NA,TRBJ2-7,TRBV2,CASSVTATYEQYF,TGTGCCAGCAGTGTGACAGCTACCTACGAGCAGTACTTC
NA,many,TRBJ2-5,TRBV29-1,CSVEGQLRQETQYF,TGCAGCGTCGAAGGACAGCTCCGGCAAGAGACCCAGTACTTC
NA,few,TRBJ2-7,TRBV7-2,CASSWTPGAHEQYF,TGTGCCAGCAGCTGGACCCCAGGGGCCCACGAGCAGTACTTC
TRBD2,NA,TRBJ2-1,TRBV20-1,CSASPPPGLAGGRENEQFF,TGCAGTGCTAGCCCTCCCCCCGGACTAGCGGGAGGTAGGGAAAATGAGCAGTTCTTC
NA,NA,TRBJ2-7,TRBV7-9,CASSLVSGNEQYF,TGTGCCAGCAGCTTAGTTTCTGGCAATGAGCAGTACTTC
NA,NA,TRBJ2-1,TRBV29-1,CSVGARFGNNEQFF,TGCAGCGTTGGCGCGAGATTCGGAAACAATGAGCAGTTCTTC
NA,NA,TRBJ2-1,TRBV3-1,CASSFPLSVGNEQFF,TGTGCCAGCAGTTTCCCACTGAGCGTTGGGAATGAGCAGTTCTTC
NA,NA,TRBJ2-3,TRBV11-3,CASSLDPATDTQYF,TGTGCCAGCAGCTTAGACCCCGCAACAGATACGCAGTATTTT
TRBD2,few,TRBJ2-4,TRBV7-9,CASSLGREGRGKQYF,TGTGCCAGCAGCTTAGGGCGGGAGGGCCGAGGCAAGCAGTACTTC
TRBD2,NA,TRBJ2-3,TRBV12-3/TRBV12-4,CASSNQREATDTQYF,TGTGCCAGTAGTAATCAACGGGAGGCCACAGATACGCAGTATTTT
TRBD2,few,TRBJ2-1,TRBV29-1,CSVLLRDYHYNEQFF,TGCAGCGTCCTACTCCGGGACTACCACTACAATGAGCAGTTCTTC
NA,few,TRBJ2-1,TRBV7-2,CASSLTPWAGYNEQFF,TGTGCCAGCAGCTTAACCCCTTGGGCGGGGTACAATGAGCAGTTCTTC
NA,once,TRBJ2-1,TRBV7-2,CASSLNPDSSYNEQFF,TGTGCCAGCAGCTTAAATCCGGACAGCTCCTACAATGAGCAGTTCTTC
NA,NA,TRBJ2-5,TRBV29-1,CSDAPYEGDGQTQYF,TGCAGCGACGCCCCCTACGAGGGGGACGGGCAGACCCAGTACTTC
NA,NA,TRBJ2-7,TRBV4-2,CASSQDRAKASYEQYF,TGTGCCAGCAGCCAAGATCGGGCCAAGGCCTCCTACGAGCAGTACTTC
TRBD1,NA,TRBJ1-5,TRBV28,CASTSPRTGRHQPRHF,TGTGCTAGCACGTCTCCCCGGACAGGGAGGCATCAGCCCCGGCATTTT
NA,NA,TRBJ2-1,TRBV29-1,CSVEGGASPGDEQFF,TGCAGCGTTGAAGGAGGGGCTAGCCCAGGGGATGAGCAGTTCTTC
TRBD2,NA,TRBJ2-1,TRBV3-1,CASSQGAGVPNEQFF,TGTGCCAGCAGCCAAGGAGCGGGAGTTCCCAATGAGCAGTTCTTC